The rows below give T cell receptor beta chains drawn from one sample of a study of blood T cell repertoires in COVID-19. TCRdb keeps only in-frame clones here, not all; method: immunoSEQ multiplex PCR. This table holds about 200,000 clones, almost 90% found once. The sequenced sample consisted of peripheral blood. The receptors derive from a man between 18 and 29 years old with active or convalescent COVID-19. The CDR3 runs from the conserved cysteine through the conserved F or W. A D gene is named only where the DNA matches it firmly. Only some rows state a clone size, as once, few, many or a class for expanded clones.

>NA|TRBJ1-4|TRBD1|TRBV30
TGTGCCCTTAGCACCGGGACAGGGGGCGAAAAACTGTTTTTT
CALSTGTGGEKLFF
>once|TRBJ2-7|NA|TRBV7-9
TGTGCCAGCAGCCCCTTTGGCCCATACGAGCAGTACTTC
CASSPFGPYEQYF
>NA|TRBJ1-2|NA|TRBV15
TGTGCCACCAGCAGAGAGACACAGGGTATCTATGGCTACACCTTC
CATSRETQGIYGYTF
>once|TRBJ2-3|NA|TRBV10-3
TGTGCCATCAGTGAGGTTAGCCCAGATACGCAGTATTTT
CAISEVSPDTQYF
>NA|TRBJ2-7|TRBD2|TRBV11-2
TGTGCCAGCAGAAGGCCGGGACTAGGAGTATACGAGCAGTACTTC
CASRRPGLGVYEQYF
>NA|TRBJ1-4|TRBD1|TRBV4-1
TGCGCCAGCAGCCAAGATTACGGCGCCGGGACAGGAGGTGGGAAACTGTTTTTT
CASSQDYGAGTGGGKLFF
>NA|TRBJ2-3|NA|TRBV28
TGTGCCAGCAGTTTATCGACGGGGAGCACAGATACGCAGTATTTT
CASSLSTGSTDTQYF
>once|TRBJ1-2|NA|TRBV27
TGTGCCAGCAGTTTCAGGGGACCTAACTATGGCTACACCTTC
CASSFRGPNYGYTF
>few|TRBJ2-7|TRBD1|TRBV19
TGTGCCGCCGGCAGGGGGCAATACGAGCAGTACTTC
CAAGRGQYEQYF
>once|TRBJ2-7|TRBD1|TRBV6-6
TGTGCCAGCAGTTACGGGGACAGGGACGGCGACGAGCAGTACTTC
CASSYGDRDGDEQYF
>NA|TRBJ2-6|NA|TRBV2
TGTGCCAGCACCCTGAGCTCTGGGGCCAACGTCCTGACTTTC
CASTLSSGANVLTF
>NA|TRBJ2-5|TRBD1|TRBV5-8
TGTGCCAGCAGCCCAACAGGGGGATTACAGACCCAGTACTTC
CASSPTGGLQTQYF
>NA|TRBJ1-1|TRBD1|TRBV5-1
TGCGCCAGCAGCTTTGGACAGGGGGAAGCTTTCTTT
CASSFGQGEAFF
>NA|TRBJ1-4|TRBD1|TRBV11-2
TGTGCCAGCAGCTCAAACAGGGGGGAAGGGTATGAAAAACTGTTTTTT
CASSSNRGEGYEKLFF
>NA|TRBJ1-6|TRBD1|TRBV28
TGTGCCAGCAGTTTTCCAAGTTTTACAGGGGGAAATTCACCCCTCCACTTT
CASSFPSFTGGNSPLHF
>NA|TRBJ2-4|NA|TRBV5-4
TGTGCCAGCAGCTCCGATCGGGTAGGAAGAGGTATAAACATTCAGTACTTC
CASSSDRVGRGINIQYF
>NA|TRBJ2-3|TRBD2|TRBV5-1
TGCGCCAGCAGCCTAACGGCTAGCGGGATGGAGGCAGATACGCAGTATTTT
CASSLTASGMEADTQYF
>NA|TRBJ2-2|TRBD2|TRBV3-1/TRBV3-2
TGTGCCAGCAGCCGCACTAGCGGGAGGGCGACCGGGGAGCTGTTTTTT
CASSRTSGRATGELFF
>NA|TRBJ1-2|NA|TRBV12-3/TRBV12-4
TGTGCCAGCACCCGGGGAGGGGTTTATGGCTACACCTTC
CASTRGGVYGYTF
>NA|TRBJ1-2|TRBD1|TRBV7-9
TGTGCCAGCAGCTTAGGGGGTGGACAGGGAAACTATGGCTACACCTTC
CASSLGGGQGNYGYTF
>NA|TRBJ1-2|NA|TRBV7-9
TGTGCCAGCAGCTTGCGGGGGGGTGGCTACACCTTC
CASSLRGGGYTF
>NA|TRBJ1-3|NA|TRBV29-1
TGCAGCGTTGAACCCAGGTCTAGAAACACCATATATTTT
CSVEPRSRNTIYF
>NA|TRBJ1-1|NA|TRBV29-1
TGCAGCGTTTATAGGGGGAGAGAAGCTTTCTTT
CSVYRGREAFF
>NA|TRBJ1-1|TRBD1|TRBV7-2
TGTGCCAGCAGCCCGACAGGGGTGGACACTGAAGCTTTCTTT
CASSPTGVDTEAFF
>once|TRBJ2-1|NA|TRBV5-6
TGTGCCAGCAGCCCCCCTTCGGGATCCTACAATGAGCAGTTCTTC
CASSPPSGSYNEQFF
>NA|TRBJ2-3|TRBD2|TRBV11-3
TGTGCCAGCAGCTCCACTAGCGGCCCGAGCACAGATACGCAGTATTTT
CASSSTSGPSTDTQYF
>few|TRBJ1-2|TRBD1|TRBV10-1
TGCGCCAGCAGTGAGTCGGGGACAGGGGGCCTGGATGGCTACACCTTC
CASSESGTGGLDGYTF
>NA|TRBJ2-5|NA|TRBV12-3/TRBV12-4
TGTGCCAGCAGTTTACGTAGTCAAGAGACCCAGTACTTC
CASSLRSQETQYF
>NA|TRBJ1-5|TRBD1|TRBV15
TGTGCCACCAGCAGAGGACAGGGGGACCTCAATCAGCCCCAGCATTTT
CATSRGQGDLNQPQHF
>NA|TRBJ1-2|NA|TRBV2
TGTGCCAGCAGTCCGGTCAATAACTATGGCTACACCTTC
CASSPVNNYGYTF
>NA|TRBJ1-1|NA|TRBV7-8
TGTGCCAGCAGCCAAGCACGGTCTGAAGCTTTCTTT
CASSQARSEAFF
>NA|TRBJ1-6|TRBD1|TRBV5-1
TGCGCCAGCAGCTGGACAGGGGATACACCCCTCCACTTT
CASSWTGDTPLHF
>once|TRBJ2-7|TRBD2|TRBV4-2
TGTGCCAGCAGCCAAAATCTGAGACTAGCGGGGTCCGAGCAGTACTTC
CASSQNLRLAGSEQYF
>NA|TRBJ1-5|NA|TRBV27
TGTGCCAGCAGAGTCCGACAGGATAGCAATCAGCCCCAGCATTTT
CASRVRQDSNQPQHF
>NA|TRBJ2-7|TRBD1|TRBV5-1
TGCGCCAGCAGCACGGGACAGGTGACGGCCGAGCAGTACTTC
CASSTGQVTAEQYF
>NA|TRBJ2-7|NA|TRBV7-8
TGTGCCAGCAGCTTTAATTTCATTGCGGGATACGAGCAGTACTTC
CASSFNFIAGYEQYF
>NA|TRBJ2-7|NA|TRBV29-1
TGCAGCGTTGAAATCGGCTACGAGCAGTACTTC
CSVEIGYEQYF
>few|TRBJ2-2|NA|TRBV9
TGTGCCAGCAGCGTAGGTCCTCCTGAGGGGGAGCTGTTTTTT
CASSVGPPEGELFF
>NA|TRBJ1-5|NA|TRBV7-9
TGTGCCAGCAGCTTCGGTGAACAGCCCCAGCATTTT
CASSFGEQPQHF
>NA|TRBJ2-6|NA|TRBV30
TGTGCCTGGAGTCCCCTATCTGGGGCCAACGTCCTGACTTTC
CAWSPLSGANVLTF
>NA|TRBJ1-5|TRBD1|TRBV6-5
TGTGCCAGCAGTTCCCGGACAGGGGTACGGGATCAGCCCCAGCATTTT
CASSSRTGVRDQPQHF
>NA|TRBJ2-1|TRBD2|TRBV3-1/TRBV3-2
TGTGCCAGCAGCCACTCGGGACTAGCGGCATACAATGAGCAGTTCTTC
CASSHSGLAAYNEQFF
>NA|TRBJ2-7|NA|TRBV30
TGTGCCTGGAGTGGACTTCGGGAGCAGTACTTC
CAWSGLREQYF
>NA|TRBJ1-2|NA|TRBV30
TGTGCCTGGAGTGTACTGAGGGGGAACTATGGCTACACCTTC
CAWSVLRGNYGYTF
>NA|TRBJ2-2|TRBD1|TRBV6-9
TGTGCCAGCAGTTACCCCGACAGGGTATCGGCCGGGGAGCTGTTTTTT
CASSYPDRVSAGELFF
>NA|TRBJ1-5|NA|TRBV19
TGTGCCAGTAGTATAGCGCGGGTTAGCAATCAGCCCCAGCATTTT
CASSIARVSNQPQHF
>NA|TRBJ1-2|NA|TRBV29-1
TGCAGCGTTGAATCCTCTTCAGCTAACTATGGCTACACCTTC
CSVESSSANYGYTF
>NA|TRBJ1-6|TRBD1|TRBV5-1
TGCGCCAGCAGCTTTGGACAGGGGAATTCACCCCTCCACTTT
CASSFGQGNSPLHF
>NA|TRBJ1-1|NA|TRBV5-5
TGTGCCAGCAGCGCCGGGACATTTGGCGCTGAAGCTTTCTTT
CASSAGTFGAEAFF
>NA|TRBJ2-1|TRBD2|TRBV29-1
TGCAGCGTTCCCAGACTAGCGGGAGGGCCGGGGAATGAGCAGTTCTTC
CSVPRLAGGPGNEQFF
>NA|TRBJ1-1|NA|TRBV5-4
TGTGCCAGCAGCTTCGGGGGTCCCATGAACACTGAAGCTTTCTTT
CASSFGGPMNTEAFF